Listed below are T cell receptor beta chains from one sample, sequenced in a study of T cells in localized non-small cell lung cancer. The repertoire was sequenced with immunoSEQ multiplex PCR; TCRdb's copy has only in-frame clones and lacks some. The sample holds 2,000 to 2,500 clones; roughly 40% are singletons and the top ten take 8.5% to 10%. Here the sequenced sample was lung tumor tissue, taken before any cancer treatment. The receptor set was obtained from a male donor aged 60 or over with stage II squamous cell lung carcinoma. Both conserved end residues are part of each CDR3. Each record gives: D gene, J gene, clone size, V gene, CDR3 DNA, CDR3 protein. The D gene is left open where the match is weak. Expanded clones get a size class; other rows say once, few or many, or leave the size out.

D gene: TRBD1; J gene: TRBJ2-7; clone size: few; V gene: TRBV6-8; CDR3 DNA: TGTGCCAGCAGTGGGACAGGGTCGGTTTACGAGCAGTACTTC; CDR3 protein: CASSGTGSVYEQYF
D gene: .; J gene: TRBJ2-3; clone size: .; V gene: TRBV5-1; CDR3 DNA: TGCGCCAGCAGCTTGGCCTCGGGGTCGGGCACAGATACGCAGTATTTT; CDR3 protein: CASSLASGSGTDTQYF
D gene: TRBD1; J gene: TRBJ2-7; clone size: .; V gene: TRBV6-8; CDR3 DNA: TGTGCCATGTCGGGGACAGGGTCCTACGAGCAGTACTTC; CDR3 protein: CAMSGTGSYEQYF
D gene: TRBD2; J gene: TRBJ2-5; clone size: .; V gene: TRBV11-3; CDR3 DNA: TGTGCCAGCAGCAGAAGCGGGAGGAAGGGAGAGACCCAGTACTTC; CDR3 protein: CASSRSGRKGETQYF
D gene: .; J gene: TRBJ2-5; clone size: medium-sized; V gene: TRBV11-3; CDR3 DNA: TGTGCCAGCAACGCCGGATGGTACCAAGAGACCCAGTACTTC; CDR3 protein: CASNAGWYQETQYF
D gene: .; J gene: TRBJ2-7; clone size: medium-sized; V gene: TRBV27; CDR3 DNA: TGTGCCAGCAGTTTAGCGACAGGTTCCTACGAGCAGTACTTC; CDR3 protein: CASSLATGSYEQYF
D gene: .; J gene: TRBJ1-2; clone size: .; V gene: TRBV30; CDR3 DNA: TGTGCCTGGAGACAGGAGGGGAACTATGGCTACACCTTC; CDR3 protein: CAWRQEGNYGYTF
D gene: .; J gene: TRBJ1-3; clone size: .; V gene: TRBV6-1; CDR3 DNA: TGTGCCAGCAGTGAAAATGACTCTGGAAACACCATATATTTT; CDR3 protein: CASSENDSGNTIYF
D gene: .; J gene: TRBJ1-4; clone size: few; V gene: TRBV5-1; CDR3 DNA: TGCGCCAGCAGCTTGGGGCGGAACCTTAATGAAAAACTGTTTTTT; CDR3 protein: CASSLGRNLNEKLFF
D gene: .; J gene: TRBJ2-2; clone size: .; V gene: TRBV30; CDR3 DNA: TGTGCCTGGACTGGGCAAGTCAGGGTGGCCGGGAAGCTGTTTTTT; CDR3 protein: CAWTGQVRVAGKLFF
D gene: .; J gene: TRBJ2-1; clone size: .; V gene: TRBV10-3; CDR3 DNA: TGTGCCATCAGTGAGTTTGAGGTGAATGAGCAGTTCTTC; CDR3 protein: CAISEFEVNEQFF
D gene: TRBD1; J gene: TRBJ1-5; clone size: .; V gene: TRBV19; CDR3 DNA: TGTGCCAGTAGTGCCCAGGGGGCAGCTCAGCCCCAGCATTTT; CDR3 protein: CASSAQGAAQPQHF
D gene: .; J gene: TRBJ2-1; clone size: large; V gene: TRBV11-3; CDR3 DNA: TGTGCCAGCAGTCTAATCCAGGGGGGAAGGGTTGAGCAGTTCTTC; CDR3 protein: CASSLIQGGRVEQFF
D gene: .; J gene: TRBJ2-1; clone size: .; V gene: TRBV12-5; CDR3 DNA: TGTGCTAGTGGTTTAGAGGGGAAATCTGTCAATGAGCAGTTCTTC; CDR3 protein: CASGLEGKSVNEQFF
D gene: .; J gene: TRBJ1-2; clone size: once; V gene: TRBV9; CDR3 DNA: TGTGCCAGCAGTGAGCCTATGAGTGGCTACACCTTC; CDR3 protein: CASSEPMSGYTF
D gene: TRBD2; J gene: TRBJ2-1; clone size: .; V gene: TRBV7-2; CDR3 DNA: TGTGCCAGCAGAAAGAGCGGGAGTTATAATGAGCAGTTCTTC; CDR3 protein: CASRKSGSYNEQFF
D gene: .; J gene: TRBJ2-3; clone size: once; V gene: TRBV28; CDR3 DNA: TGTGCCAGCAGTTTTGGTTCGGGGAATACGCAGTATTTT; CDR3 protein: CASSFGSGNTQYF
D gene: .; J gene: TRBJ1-1; clone size: .; V gene: TRBV6-8; CDR3 DNA: TGTGCCAGCAGTTACTCATGGGGGATCGGCACTGAAGCTTTCTTT; CDR3 protein: CASSYSWGIGTEAFF
D gene: .; J gene: TRBJ1-1; clone size: .; V gene: TRBV30; CDR3 DNA: TGTGCCTGGAGTTACGACAGTGAAGCTTTCTTT; CDR3 protein: CAWSYDSEAFF
D gene: TRBD1; J gene: TRBJ1-2; clone size: few; V gene: TRBV9; CDR3 DNA: TGTGCCAGCAGCGTAGGGACAGGGAGATCTAACTATGGCTACACCTTC; CDR3 protein: CASSVGTGRSNYGYTF
D gene: .; J gene: TRBJ1-2; clone size: few; V gene: TRBV6-8; CDR3 DNA: TGTGCCAGCACCTTCTTAGGAGGGGATAACTATGGCTACACCTTC; CDR3 protein: CASTFLGGDNYGYTF
D gene: TRBD1; J gene: TRBJ2-7; clone size: .; V gene: TRBV28; CDR3 DNA: TGTGCCAGCAGTTTGATGGGCCATGACAGGGAGCCCGAGCAGTACTTC; CDR3 protein: CASSLMGHDREPEQYF
D gene: .; J gene: TRBJ2-3; clone size: .; V gene: TRBV6-8; CDR3 DNA: TGTGCCAGCATTCAGGACGAGACAGATACGCAGTATTTT; CDR3 protein: CASIQDETDTQYF
D gene: TRBD2; J gene: TRBJ2-5; clone size: large; V gene: TRBV9; CDR3 DNA: TGTGCCAGCAGCGTAGGGAGCGGGAGAGGAGAGACCCAGTACTTC; CDR3 protein: CASSVGSGRGETQYF
D gene: .; J gene: TRBJ2-2; clone size: .; V gene: TRBV2; CDR3 DNA: TGTGCCAGCAGTGGGAGGTCCCCCGGGGAGCTGTTTTTT; CDR3 protein: CASSGRSPGELFF
D gene: TRBD2; J gene: TRBJ2-7; clone size: .; V gene: TRBV30; CDR3 DNA: TGTGCCTGGAGTGTACAAAGGACTAGCGGCCCCTCCTACGAGCAGTACTTC; CDR3 protein: CAWSVQRTSGPSYEQYF
D gene: .; J gene: TRBJ1-5; clone size: .; V gene: TRBV2; CDR3 DNA: TGTGCCAGCAGTGCGCGGGAAAATCAGCCCCAGCATTTT; CDR3 protein: CASSARENQPQHF
D gene: TRBD2; J gene: TRBJ2-1; clone size: .; V gene: TRBV15; CDR3 DNA: TGTGCCACCAGCAGGACGGGACTAGCGCCGCACAATGAGCAGTTCTTC; CDR3 protein: CATSRTGLAPHNEQFF
D gene: .; J gene: TRBJ1-1; clone size: .; V gene: TRBV14; CDR3 DNA: TGTGCCAGCAGCCAAGATAGGTACAGACCTGAAGCTTTCTTT; CDR3 protein: CASSQDRYRPEAFF
D gene: .; J gene: TRBJ1-5; clone size: medium-sized; V gene: TRBV7-2; CDR3 DNA: TGTGCCAGCAGTTTGACTAGGGATCAGCCCCAGCATTTT; CDR3 protein: CASSLTRDQPQHF
D gene: TRBD2; J gene: TRBJ2-2; clone size: .; V gene: TRBV6-4; CDR3 DNA: TGTGCCAGCAGGCGAGCGGGAGGGGACGGGGAGCTGTTTTTT; CDR3 protein: CASRRAGGDGELFF